Listed here are 30 T cell receptor beta chains from one sample, sequenced in a study of blood T cell repertoires in COVID-19. Clones were sequenced by immunoSEQ multiplex PCR, and TCRdb holds only the in-frame ones, with some missing. The sample lists about 160,000 clones, about 88% occurring once. Sequenced: PBMCs or T cells enriched from blood (not recorded which). The receptor source for this set is a woman aged 45-65 years who had recovered from COVID-19.

CDR3 sequence: CASSFQGHNYEQYF. The CDR3 DNA reads TGCGCCAGCAGCTTCCAGGGACACAACTACGAGCAGTACTTC. V is TRBV5-1 and J is TRBJ2-7; TRBD1 might be the D (6 bases). Trimming took off 2 bases at V and 3 bases at J, with 12 bases between the two ends. This CDR3 is built from 14 residues. Germline loops: CDR1 SGHRS, CDR2 YFSETQ.

The chain joins TRBV5-4 to TRBJ2-2; TRBD2 might be the D (5 bases). CDR1 and CDR2 from the germline V gene are SGHNT and YYREEE (reference sequence). V was trimmed by 2 bases and J by 4 bases, leaving 12 bases between them. CDR3 length: 15 residues. The CDR3: CASSFERERTGELFF. The CDR3 nucleotides are TGTGCCAGCAGCTTTGAGAGGGAGCGCACCGGGGAGCTGTTTTTT. Looking up the rest from reference TRBV5-4 and TRBJ2-2 gives the full variable domain: ETGVTQSPTHLIKTRGQQVTLRCSSQSGHNTVSWYQQALGQGPQFIFQYYREEENGRGNFPPRFSGLQFPNYSSELNVNALELDDSALYLCASSFERERTGELFFGEGSRLTVL.

This sequence joins TRBV7-8 and TRBJ2-1; 10 bases are shared with TRBD2. The V gene's germline CDR1 is SGHVS and CDR2 FQNEAQ. The CDR3 extends over 16 amino acids. The trim removed 1 base at V and 4 bases at J, leaving 4 bases unmatched. The CDR3 bases are TGTGCCAGCAGCTTAGAGGGTAGCGGGAGGTACAATGAGCAGTTCTTC. Translating gives CASSLEGSGRYNEQFF.

The chain is built from TRBV21-1 and TRBJ1-1; no check of the table's D call, TRBD1, against the DNA was made. TRBV21-1 represents a pseudogene. This CDR3 is built from 14 residues. The CDR3 DNA is TGTGCCAGCAGCAAAGTAAGGGGGCTCACTGAAGCTTTCTTT. Its protein product is CASSKVRGLTEAFF.

The chain joins TRBV6-1 to TRBJ2-5; 16 nucleotides line up with TRBD2. The CDR3 runs to 19 residues. V gave up 2 bases and J gave up 7 bases; unmatched junction bases: 13. Per germline, CDR1 MNHNS and CDR2 SASEGT. CDR3 sequence: CASSELTGTSGRAVVTQYF. The CDR3 region has the DNA TGTGCCAGCAGTGAACTCACCGGGACTAGCGGGAGGGCCGTGGTGACCCAGTACTTC.

This rearrangement joins TRBV7-9 to TRBJ2-7, with a possible D match to TRBD2 (5 bases). The CDR3 contains 13 residues. Germline CDR1 is SEHNR and CDR2 is FQNEAQ (reference sequence). Trimming stripped 5 bases from V and 3 bases from J, with 11 bases between. CDR3 protein: CASSPGLIYEQYF. CDR3 sequence (DNA): TGTGCCAGCAGCCCAGGACTTATCTACGAGCAGTACTTC.

The chain carries TRBV30 and TRBJ2-1; D unclear. This CDR3 is built from 14 residues. Trimming took 4 bases from V and 9 from J, leaving 19 bases between them. Germline V gene sequence: CDR1 GTSNPN, CDR2 SVGIG (reference sequence). CDR3 bases: TGTGCCTGGACCCACTCACTACCACCACCTGAGCAGTTCTTC. Protein sequence: CAWTHSLPPPEQFF.

This chain links TRBV15 with TRBJ2-1; a weak D match, TRBD2 (6 bases). V lost 1 base to trimming and J lost 5 bases, with 6 bases between them. Germline V CDR1 and CDR2: LNHNV, YYDKDF (reference sequence). The CDR3 has 13 residues. The CDR3: CATSRGEDNEQFF. For the CDR3, the DNA is TGTGCCACCAGCAGAGGGGAGGACAATGAGCAGTTCTTC.

This chain links TRBV5-4 with TRBJ2-3, with no clear D. The CDR3 has 13 amino acids. V was pared by 5 bases and J by 0 bases, with 7 bases between. The germline V gene has CDR1 SGHNT and CDR2 YYREEE (reference sequence). CDR3 region: CASSLVSTDTQYF. DNA of the CDR3: TGTGCCAGCAGTCTCGTTAGCACAGATACGCAGTATTTT.

Turning to this clone: At one end the junction does not follow the germline gene, possibly because of a read error. V and J are TRBV15 and TRBJ1-3, with D perhaps matching TRBD1 (6 bases). CDR3 length: 13 residues. The germline gives CDR1 LNHNV, CDR2 YYDKDF (reference sequence). The CDR3 reads CATSREPDDRSNF. The DNA of the CDR3 is TGTGCCACCAGCAGAGAACCTGACGACAGGAGTAATTTT.

About this clone itself: Additional DNA sequences in this sample encode the identical CDR3. The genes are TRBV24-1 and TRBJ2-1; 9 nucleotides match TRBD1. V lost 0 bases and J lost 7; bases outside the gene matches: 9. This CDR3 has 17 amino acids. The germline gives CDR1 KGHDR, CDR2 SFDVKD. CDR3 residues: CATSDLQGQGARNEQFF. CDR3 sequence (DNA): TGTGCCACCAGTGATTTGCAGGGACAGGGAGCGAGAAATGAGCAGTTCTTC.

The CDR3 sequence: CASSLTAPQTQYF. The CDR3 coding sequence is TGTGCCAGTAGCCTGACAGCTCCTCAGACCCAGTACTTC. The chain couples TRBV19 to TRBJ2-5; tentative D call: TRBD1 (5 bases). Germline V gene data show CDR1 as LNHDA and CDR2 as SQIVND (reference sequence). The CDR3 runs to 13 residues. V lost 6 bases to trimming and J lost 6 bases, with 14 bases between them.

The V gene is TRBV25-1, the J gene TRBJ2-1, with 7 bases fitting TRBD1. The CDR3 has 14 amino acids. Germline lookup yields CDR1 MGHDK and CDR2 SYGVNS. Losses at the gene ends were 2 bases for V and 3 bases for J; bases not matched to a gene: 1. The CDR3, as DNA: TGTGCCAGCAGTGAAGGACAGGTCTACAATGAGCAGTTCTTC. It codes for CASSEGQVYNEQFF.

The chain recombines TRBV4-1 with TRBJ2-7; possibly TRBD2 for D (5 bases). The germline CDR1 and CDR2 sequences are MGHRA and YSYEKL. The CDR3 extends over 13 amino acids. The V and J ends lost 1 base and 3 bases respectively, with 7 bases between them. In DNA, the CDR3 is TGCGCCAGCAGCCAAGTAGACTACTACGAGCAGTACTTC. Its translation is CASSQVDYYEQYF.

This chain uses TRBV10-1 with TRBJ2-3, with a weak D call TRBD1 (7 bases). The length of the CDR3 is 16 residues. Trimming took 4 bases from V and 2 from J, leaving 16 bases between them. Germline-derived CDR1 and CDR2 are WNHNN and SYGVQD (reference sequence). The CDR3 coding sequence is TGCGCCAGCAGTGTCGAGGAGGGGGCCGCCACAGATACGCAGTATTTT. It yields the protein CASSVEEGAATDTQYF.

The chain couples TRBV6-6 to TRBJ2-7, with 14 bases matching TRBD2. Germline V gene sequence: CDR1 MNHNY, CDR2 SVGAGI (reference sequence). V shed 0 bases, J shed 5 bases, and the junction held 0 bases outside the gene matches. The CDR3 extends over 15 amino acids. The CDR3 region has the DNA TGTGCCAGCAGTTACTCGGGACTAGCGGGAGACGAGCAGTACTTC. Its translation: CASSYSGLAGDEQYF.

The chain combines TRBV7-9 with TRBJ1-1, with D possibly matching TRBD1 (6 bases). Trimming pared 5 bases from V and 6 bases from J, leaving 16 bases between. The CDR3 runs to 14 residues. Germline CDR1 reads SEHNR; CDR2 reads FQNEAQ (reference sequence). The CDR3 nucleotides are TGTGCCAGCAGCATCTACAGGGACGGGCCTGAAGCTTTCTTT. As protein: CASSIYRDGPEAFF.

Here the CDR3 DNA reads TGTGCCAGCAGCTCCTATCGGAACACCGGGGAGCTGTTTTTT. It yields the protein CASSSYRNTGELFF. This chain links TRBV7-9 with TRBJ2-2; D is unresolved. V shed 4 bases and J shed 1 base, with 7 bases lying between them. This CDR3 contains 14 residues. Germline values: CDR1 SEHNR, CDR2 FQNEAQ (reference sequence).

V and J are TRBV30 and TRBJ1-2, with 8 bases fitting TRBD1. Germline V lookup: CDR1 GTSNPN, CDR2 SVGIG (reference sequence). The CDR3 totals 13 residues. Unmatched junction bases numbered 6, after V lost 3 bases and J lost 6 bases. This CDR3 is CAWSLTGGDGYTF. In DNA, the CDR3 is TGTGCCTGGAGCCTAACAGGGGGGGATGGCTACACCTTC. Complete variable domain (other parts from reference TRBV30 and TRBJ1-2): SQTIHQWPATLVQPVGSPLSLECTVEGTSNPNLYWYRQAAGRGLQLLFYSVGIGQISSEVPQNLSASRPQDRQFILSSKKLLLSDSGFYLCAWSLTGGDGYTFGSGTRLTVV.

This clone occurred once. The gene calls are TRBV5-1 and TRBJ1-2, with D possibly being TRBD1 (5 bases). Germline V gene sequence: CDR1 SGHRS, CDR2 YFSETQ. The CDR3 has 14 residues. The V and J ends lost 4 bases and 3 bases respectively, with 13 bases between them. The CDR3 nucleotides are TGCGCCAGCAGCCCAGGTGACAGTTACTATGGCTACACCTTC. The encoded protein is CASSPGDSYYGYTF.

This chain links TRBV5-4 with TRBJ2-7; 11 nucleotides match TRBD2. Germline V CDR1 and CDR2: SGHNT, YYREEE (reference sequence). This CDR3 has 14 amino acids. The ends lost 0 bases at V and 7 bases at J; junction bases unmatched: 3. The CDR3 DNA is TGTGCCAGCAGCTTGGAACTAGCGGGAGCTGAGCAGTACTTC. Translated, it gives CASSLELAGAEQYF.

J is TRBJ1-4 and V is TRBV28; D perhaps matches TRBD1 (5 bases). The CDR3 extends over 12 amino acids. Trimming pared 9 bases from V and 8 bases from J, leaving 13 bases between. The germline gives CDR1 MDHEN, CDR2 SYDVKM. CDR3 nucleotides: TGTGCCAGTGGGGCGGTAGGGGAAAAACTGTTTTTT. Translated, it gives CASGAVGEKLFF.

The chain couples TRBV6-5 to TRBJ2-3; TRBD2 matches 7 bases. Germline trimming cut 10 bases from V and 1 base from J; bases unmatched to any gene: 5. The CDR3 covers 13 residues. Germline lookup yields CDR1 MNHEY and CDR2 SVGAGI. The CDR3 coding sequence is TGTGCCACAAACCTAGCGGGCACAGATACGCAGTATTTT. Residues: CATNLAGTDTQYF.

The CDR3 protein is CASSQITDTQYF. Here the CDR3 DNA reads TGTGCCAGCAGCCAAATAACAGATACGCAGTATTTT. The chain has TRBV3-1 (or the pseudogene TRBV3-2) and TRBJ2-3; no clear D. Germline V gene sequence: CDR1 LGHDT, CDR2 YNNKEL (reference sequence). The V end was cut by 2 bases, the J end by 3 bases, with 3 bases between. This CDR3 region has 12 residues.

The rearrangement links TRBV10-3 to TRBJ1-3; 9 bases align to TRBD1. Germline lookup yields CDR1 ENHRY and CDR2 SYGVKD. The CDR3 spans 18 residues. Losses at the gene ends were 5 bases for V and 0 bases for J; bases not matched to a gene: 11. For the CDR3, the DNA is TGTGCCATCAGTAAGGGACAGGGTTTTTCTCCCTCTGGAAACACCATATATTTT. It specifies CAISKGQGFSPSGNTIYF.

The chain's CDR3 is CASSPGRGYSPLHF. Written as DNA, the CDR3 is TGTGCCAGCAGCCCCGGGAGGGGGTATTCACCCCTCCACTTT. The rearrangement joins TRBV7-9 to TRBJ1-6; D possibly corresponds to TRBD1 (6 bases). CDR3 length: 14 residues. Germline V gives CDR1 SEHNR, CDR2 FQNEAQ (reference sequence). V was shortened by 5 bases and J by 8 bases, with 13 bases between the two germline ends.

This chain links TRBV5-1 with TRBJ1-4, with unresolved D. The CDR3 is 13 residues long. The V end lost 0 bases, the J end lost 7 bases, and 7 bases lay between the germline ends. The V gene's germline CDR1 is SGHRS and CDR2 YFSETQ. The CDR3 DNA follows: TGCGCCAGCAGCTTGGTTCCGGGTGAAAAACTGTTTTTT. This codes for CASSLVPGEKLFF. The full variable domain, rest sourced from reference TRBV5-1 and TRBJ1-4, is KAGVTQTPRYLIKTRGQQVTLSCSPISGHRSVSWYQQTPGQGLQFLFEYFSETQRNKGNFPGRFSGRQFSNSRSEMNVSTLELGDSALYLCASSLVPGEKLFFGSGTQLSVL.

The rearrangement joins TRBV14 to TRBJ2-7; TRBD2 matches at 12 bases. The V gene's germline CDR1 is SGHDN and CDR2 FVKESK. The CDR3 contains 16 residues. V shed 8 bases, J shed 4 bases, and the junction held 12 bases outside the gene matches. In nucleotides, the CDR3 is TGTGCCAGCTCACTCCAGACTAGCGGGAGAAGGTACGAGCAGTACTTC. It specifies CASSLQTSGRRYEQYF.

This clone has a handful of counts. The chain links TRBV9 to TRBJ2-7; 9 nucleotides agree with TRBD2. The CDR3 spans 14 residues. Germline V gene lookup returns CDR1 SGDLS and CDR2 YYNGEE. The V and J ends lost 0 bases and 2 bases, in that order; junction bases with no gene match: 0. The CDR3 spells CASSVGLAAYEQYF. CDR3 nucleotides: TGTGCCAGCAGCGTAGGACTAGCGGCCTACGAGCAGTACTTC.

This sequence joins TRBV27 and TRBJ2-3; TRBD2 is a possible D gene (5 bases). V lost 5 bases to trimming and J lost 6 bases, with 18 bases between them. CDR1 is MNHEY, CDR2 SMNVEV, per germline (reference sequence). The CDR3 is made up of 15 amino acids. CDR3 residues: CASSPGSRAGDTQYF. In nucleotides, the CDR3 is TGTGCCAGCAGTCCGGGGTCGAGGGCTGGGGATACGCAGTATTTT.